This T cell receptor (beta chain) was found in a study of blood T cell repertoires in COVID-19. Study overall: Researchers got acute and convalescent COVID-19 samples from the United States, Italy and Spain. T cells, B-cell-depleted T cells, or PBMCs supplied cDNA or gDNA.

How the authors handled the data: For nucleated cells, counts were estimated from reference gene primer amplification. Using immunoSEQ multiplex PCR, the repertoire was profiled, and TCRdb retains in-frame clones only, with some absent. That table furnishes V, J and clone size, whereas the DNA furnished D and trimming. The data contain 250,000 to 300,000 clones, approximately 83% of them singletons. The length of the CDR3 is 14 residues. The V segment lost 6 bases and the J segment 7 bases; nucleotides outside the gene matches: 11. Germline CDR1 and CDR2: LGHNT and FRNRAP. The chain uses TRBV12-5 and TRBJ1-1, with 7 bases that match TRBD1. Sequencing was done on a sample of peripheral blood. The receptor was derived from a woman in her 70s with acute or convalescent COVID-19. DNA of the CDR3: TGTGCTAGTGGCCCGGGGGACAGCCGATATGAAGCTTTCTTT. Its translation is CASGPGDSRYEAFF. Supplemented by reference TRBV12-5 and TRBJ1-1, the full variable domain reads DARVTQTPRHKVTEMGQEVTMRCQPILGHNTVFWYRQTMMQGLELLAYFRNRAPLDDSGMPKDRFSAEMPDATLATLKIQPSEPRDSAVYFCASGPGDSRYEAFFGQGTRLTVV.